This TCR beta chain was obtained from a study of circulating CD8 cells and anti-PD-1 response in melanoma. Across the whole study: Anti-PD-1 was first-line therapy for about 55% of the 13 patients. Broader study findings: Most experiments lacked replicates.

TCR libraries were prepared from approximately 15 ng of total RNA with the QIAseq Immune Repertoire TCR panel. One entry per CDR3 protein results from TCRdb running MiXCR on the reads. The sample holds 800 to 1,000 distinct CDR3 sequences, 4% seen once. V trimming: 5 bases; J trimming: 8 bases; junction bases outside the gene matches: 10. The CDR3 consists of 14 residues. CDR1 is GTSNPN, CDR2 SVGIG, per germline (reference sequence). Notes on this clonotype: Its specificity is unknown.

Four subsets defined by PD-1 and/or TIGIT were sorted from live CD3+CD8+TCRalphabeta+ cells. This TCR derives from a human donor with melanoma. The J gene is TRBJ2-1, the V gene TRBV30; 9 positions match TRBD1. This specimen was CD8+ T cells from PBMCs, taken at baseline or after one month of anti-PD-1 therapy (not recorded which). The CDR3 loop reads CAWSTGQGIDEQFF. For the CDR3, the DNA is TGTGCCTGGTCGACGGGACAGGGTATCGATGAGCAGTTCTTC.